The entry below describes one T cell receptor beta chain. CDR3 length: 14 amino acids. Germline V gives CDR1 MNHEY, CDR2 SMNVEV (reference sequence). V was cut by 7 bases and J by 0 bases, with 10 bases left in between. The authors ran a second PCR of about 7 to 11 cycles using a sample-barcoded 5' primer and a J-beta primer mix. TCRdb re-called the 5' RACE reads with MiXCR, one entry per CDR3 protein. The repertoire holds roughly 1,300,000 distinct CDR3 sequences, approximately 63% seen once, with over 5.5% in the top ten. This sample stems from a study of blood T cells in healthy people across ages.

Sequencing was performed on blood. This chain connects TRBV27 to TRBJ2-4; D ambiguous. This receptor was identified in a man between 18 and 29 years old in good health. The CDR3 DNA reads TGTGCCAGCAAACTAAGTCCAGCCAAAAACATTCAGTACTTC. It encodes CASKLSPAKNIQYF.